The T cell receptor beta chain described here comes from a study of T cells in women clearing cervical HPV infection. For the study at large: Women with histologically confirmed HPV16-related CIN3 or worse, 2 with invasive cancer, served as cases. For cases, blood was sampled a median about 140 days after lesion detection, interquartile range roughly 85 to 200 days. General study results and limits: Associations may precede or follow infection; HPV-specific or memory T cells were not isolated.

Worth noting for this clone: What it binds is not known. The sequenced fragment ends 3 residues before the CDR3 boundary, so the rest is inferred from the germline J gene.

CDR1 is SGHVS and CDR2 is FQNEAQ in the germline V gene. Between the trimmed V and J ends, which lost 6 bases and 4 bases, there was a span of 12 bases. This CDR3 is built from 13 residues. Genomic DNA, averaging around 1,200 ng per sample, yielded TCR beta CDR3 via immunoSEQ. Profiled with immunoSEQ multiplex PCR; TCRdb holds only in-frame clones, not every one. Its clone listing holds 15,000 to 20,000 clones. Material for sequencing was blood buffy coat. The V and J genes are TRBV7-8 and TRBJ1-2; the D is unclear. The sequence was collected from a woman aged 18-70 years with a cervical HPV16 infection that either progressed to CIN3+ or cleared (not recorded which). The DNA read from the CDR3 is TGTGCCAGCAGTCCCGGCAGACTCTATGGC. Translated, it gives CASSPGRLYG. The complete CDR3 sequence is CASSPGRLYGYTF.